The 7 T cell receptor beta chains presented below share a single source sample, sequenced in a study of metastatic and nonmetastatic thyroid tumors. TCRdb re-called the PCR reads via MiXCR. The sample lists fewer than 70,000 clones, just under 30% occurring once. No treatment of any kind had been given to any patient before thyroid surgery. The material sequenced was blood. The receptors shown here come from a female donor with papillary thyroid cancer or a benign thyroid nodule (not recorded which). Some clones in this sample may be carry-over from other donors' samples.

A note on this clone: Possible read error: a much larger clone is one base away. This sequence joins TRBV19 and TRBJ2-3, with D tentatively TRBD1 (6 bases). Germline CDR1 and CDR2: LNHDA and SQIVND (reference sequence). The CDR3 spans 13 residues. Between the trimmed V and J ends, which lost 10 bases and 4 bases, there was a span of 15 bases. The CDR3 sequence is CATSRGFADTQYF. CDR3 sequence (DNA): TGTGCCACCAGTAGGGGGTTTGCAGATACGCAGTATTTT.

This clone was counted a few times. The CDR3 here is CASAETQYF. Written as DNA, the CDR3 is TGTGCCAGTGCAGAGACCCAGTACTTC. This chain uses TRBV6-8 with TRBJ2-5, with no clear D. Germline CDR1 MNHGY, CDR2 SAAAGT. V was clipped by 9 bases and J by 4 bases, with 3 bases between them. The CDR3 runs 9 residues.

The chain joins TRBV20-1 to TRBJ1-1; unclear D gene. V shed 6 bases and J shed 5 bases, with 13 bases lying between them. The CDR3 has 12 amino acids. The germline CDR1 and CDR2 sequences are DFQATT and SNEGSKA (reference sequence). In DNA form, the CDR3 reads TGCAGTGCCACGGAGGGTTGGACTGAAGCTTTCTTT. The encoded protein is CSATEGWTEAFF.

This rearrangement joins TRBV2 to TRBJ2-2; 8 bases agree with TRBD1. CDR1 is SNHLY and CDR2 is FYNNEI in the germline V gene. This CDR3 has 15 residues. V lost 4 bases to trimming and J lost 2 bases; unmatched junction nucleotides: 3. The CDR3 sequence is CASSGTGSNTGELFF. The CDR3 DNA reads TGTGCCAGCAGTGGGACAGGGAGCAACACCGGGGAGCTGTTTTTT.

V and J are TRBV6-1 and TRBJ2-7; D is ambiguous. Germline V gene lookup returns CDR1 MNHNS and CDR2 SASEGT. The CDR3 length is 14 residues. Trimming took off 2 bases at V and 3 bases at J, with 11 bases between the two ends. The CDR3 DNA reads as TGTGCCAGCAGTGAACTTTATCCCAGCTACGAGCAGTACTTC. This gives the protein CASSELYPSYEQYF.

V usage is TRBV20-1 and J usage is TRBJ1-5; 8 positions agree with TRBD1. Germline CDR1 DFQATT, CDR2 SNEGSKA (reference sequence). V shed 4 bases, J shed 1 base, and the junction held 6 bases outside the gene matches. This CDR3 is built from 15 residues. The CDR3 here is CSATRPGGSNQPQHF. Written as DNA, the CDR3 is TGCAGTGCTACCCGTCCAGGGGGCAGCAATCAGCCCCAGCATTTT.

The CDR3 DNA follows: TGTGCCAGCAGCTTGAGTGAAAGGAACAGGTACTATGGCTACACCTTC. Its protein is CASSLSERNRYYGYTF. The chain employs TRBV5-5 and TRBJ1-2, with D possibly matching TRBD1 (5 bases). This CDR3 is 16 amino acids long. Trimming removed 1 base at V and 3 bases at J, with 16 bases between. Germline V gives CDR1 SGHKS, CDR2 YYEKEE (reference sequence).